Each of the 14 T cell receptor beta chains below was sequenced from the same sample in a study of beta chain features in type 1 diabetes (dated by TCRdb to the late 2010s). The library relied on the immunoSEQ multiplex PCR assay. All of the isolated RNA was reverse transcribed with the High Capacity cDNA Reverse Transcription Kit, so expressed TCRB transcripts were sequenced. Held by TCRdb, this immuneACCESS table contains in-frame sequences only and omits some clones. Under half of the omission traces to an unresolved V gene where checked; the cause of the rest is unknown. The sample table contains a few hundred thousand clones; only one count was recorded for approximately 16% of them. The biggest ten clones account for roughly 0.019% of the sample. Sequencing used naive CD4+ T cells from blood. The cell subset or site label here, explained by the study, means: true naive CD4+ T cells. The source is a woman under 30 in good health.

The V gene is TRBV28, the J gene TRBJ2-7; the D gene is possibly TRBD2 (6 bases). Trimming shortened V by 3 bases and J by 3 bases, and 12 bases separated the two germline ends. CDR1 is MDHEN and CDR2 is SYDVKM in the germline V gene. CDR3 length equals 14 residues. CDR3 residues: CASSFPGAGYEQYF. CDR3 bases: TGTGCCAGCAGTTTTCCGGGAGCGGGCTACGAGCAGTACTTC.

This rearrangement joins TRBV29-1 to TRBJ2-5; 7 bases match TRBD2. The closer fit of TRBJ2-7 to the DNA end suggests the J call may be wrong. This CDR3 contains 13 residues. The germline V gene encodes CDR1 SQVTM and CDR2 ANQGSEA. CDR3 coding DNA: TGCAGCGTTGAGACGGAAACTAGCGACGAGCAGTACTTC. Translating gives CSVETETSDEQYF.

This clone was observed a few times. This rearrangement joins TRBV18 to TRBJ2-2, with 8 positions matching TRBD1. The CDR3 contains 16 residues. The V segment lost 2 bases and the J segment 3 bases; nucleotides outside the gene matches: 5. Germline assignment: CDR1 KGHSH and CDR2 LQKENI. CDR3 residues: CASSPKGQGDTGELFF. Here the CDR3 DNA reads TGTGCCAGCTCACCAAAAGGACAGGGAGACACCGGGGAGCTGTTTTTT. Variable domain in full (rest from reference TRBV18 and TRBJ2-2): NAGVMQNPRHLVRRRGQEARLRCSPMKGHSHVYWYRQLPEEGLKFMVYLQKENIIDESGMPKERFSAEFPKEGPSILRIQQVVRGDSAAYFCASSPKGQGDTGELFFGEGSRLTVL.

This clone came up a few times. V gene TRBV2 combines with J gene TRBJ1-2, with D possibly being TRBD1 (5 bases). The V end was cut by 2 bases, the J end by 2 bases, with 9 bases between. The CDR3 has 14 amino acids. Germline V gene data show CDR1 as SNHLY and CDR2 as FYNNEI. The CDR3 reads CASSEYRGNYGYTF. The CDR3 nucleotides read TGTGCCAGCAGTGAATATCGGGGGAACTATGGCTACACCTTC.

In this sample, this clone turned up a few times. The chain couples TRBV7-3 to TRBJ1-1; D is uncertain. The CDR3 runs to 13 residues. Trimming left V 4 bases short and J 0 bases short, with 6 bases between. Germline V gene sequence: CDR1 SGHTA, CDR2 FQGTGA. The CDR3 spells CASSYQMNTEAFF. The CDR3 nucleotides read TGTGCCAGCAGCTATCAGATGAACACTGAAGCTTTCTTT.

This rearrangement joins TRBV4-2 to TRBJ1-1, with 10 bases identical to TRBD1. With V trimmed by 2 bases and J by 1 base, 1 base remained unmatched. Germline loops: CDR1 LGHNA, CDR2 YNFKEQ. This CDR3 comprises 15 residues. CDR3 DNA sequence: TGTGCCAGCAGCCAACGGGACAGGGGGAACACTGAAGCTTTCTTT. Translation: CASSQRDRGNTEAFF.

This clone has only a few counts. The rearrangement joins TRBV5-6 to TRBJ2-2, with D possibly being TRBD2 (5 bases). Trimming took off 3 bases at V and 6 bases at J, with 9 bases between the two ends. This CDR3 has 13 residues. Per germline, CDR1 SGHDT and CDR2 YYEEEE. The CDR3 loop reads CASSWTGAGELFF. The DNA of the CDR3 is TGTGCCAGCAGCTGGACCGGGGCCGGGGAGCTGTTTTTT.

The chain employs TRBV14 and TRBJ2-5; possible D gene TRBD1, 5 bases. Trimming removed 1 base from V and 7 bases from J, with 25 bases in between. This CDR3 is built from 18 residues. CDR1 and CDR2 from the germline V gene are SGHDN and FVKESK. CDR3: CASSQASPTLGAVRTQYF. Written as DNA, the CDR3 is TGTGCCAGCAGCCAAGCTTCCCCGACATTAGGGGCTGTTAGGACCCAGTACTTC.

V gene TRBV11-2 combines with J gene TRBJ2-2; a weak D match, TRBD1 (5 bases). CDR3 length: 13 amino acids. Trimming shortened V by 1 base and J by 5 bases, and 5 bases separated the two germline ends. CDR1 is SGHAT and CDR2 is FQNNGV in the germline V gene. CDR3 sequence: CASSLAGTGELFF. CDR3 nucleotide sequence: TGTGCCAGCAGCTTAGCAGGGACCGGGGAGCTGTTTTTT.

The V call is TRBV28, the J call TRBJ2-3; 10 bases line up with TRBD2. The junction had 3 bases not matched to a gene; V was cut back by 6 bases and J by 3 bases. The CDR3 is 14 residues long. CDR1 and CDR2 from the germline V gene are MDHEN and SYDVKM. The CDR3 DNA reads as TGTGCCAGCAGGAGCGGGGGGGCGACAGATACGCAGTATTTT. Its protein is CASRSGGATDTQYF.

There are a few counts of this clone. The chain carries TRBV5-1 and TRBJ2-1; TRBD1 is a possible D gene (5 bases). V was pared by 2 bases and J by 3 bases, with 15 bases between. Germline CDR1 is SGHRS and CDR2 is YFSETQ. The CDR3 totals 16 residues. The DNA for the CDR3 is TGCGCCAGCAGCTTCGGTCAGGGTGGGAACTACAATGAGCAGTTCTTC. Its translation is CASSFGQGGNYNEQFF. Combining the CDR3 with reference TRBV5-1 and TRBJ2-1 gives the whole variable domain KAGVTQTPRYLIKTRGQQVTLSCSPISGHRSVSWYQQTPGQGLQFLFEYFSETQRNKGNFPGRFSGRQFSNSRSEMNVSTLELGDSALYLCASSFGQGGNYNEQFFGPGTRLTVL.

The CDR3 coding sequence is TGTGCCAGCAGAAATCCGGGATCCTACGAGCAGTACTTC. Translating gives CASRNPGSYEQYF. V gene TRBV28 combines with J gene TRBJ2-7; TRBD2 is a possible D gene (5 bases). CDR3 length: 13 amino acids. Germline CDR1 MDHEN, CDR2 SYDVKM. Between the trimmed V and J ends, which lost 6 bases and 1 base, there was a span of 10 bases.

The rearrangement joins TRBV6-1 to TRBJ2-7; TRBD2 aligns across 7 bases. In germline, CDR1 is MNHNS, CDR2 SASEGT. This CDR3 spans 15 amino acids. The J segment lost 1 base and the V segment lost 9 bases, leaving 12 bases of the junction unmatched. The CDR3 sequence is CASHRRTGGSYEQYF. Here the CDR3 DNA reads TGTGCCAGTCACCGCAGGACGGGAGGATCCTACGAGCAGTACTTC.

Worth noting for this clone: A read error may account for a junction end that differs from germline. The chain has TRBV7-2 and TRBJ2-2; possibly TRBD2 for D (6 bases). Germline V gene data show CDR1 as SGHTA and CDR2 as FQGNSA. The length of the CDR3 is 16 residues. The CDR3 DNA follows: TGTGCCAGCAGAAGTCTCGGCGGGATGAACACCGTGGAGCTGTTTTTT. This codes for CASRSLGGMNTVELFF. Full variable domain (rest looked up from reference TRBV7-2 and TRBJ2-2): GAGVSQSPSNKVTEKGKDVELRCDPISGHTALYWYRQSLGQGLEFLIYFQGNSAPDKSGLPSDRFSAERTGGSVSTLTIQRTQQEDSAVYLCASRSLGGMNTVELFFGEGSRLTVL.